This TCR beta chain originates from a study of blood T cell repertoires in COVID-19. Study-level background: PBMCs, B-cell-depleted T cells, or T cells were the source of the cDNA or gDNA that made up the material.

V was clipped by 5 bases and J by 1 base; unmatched bases: 3. This CDR3 spans 15 amino acids. Per the germline V gene, CDR1 is SNHLY and CDR2 is FYNNEI. In the original processing: Estimated nucleated cell counts came from reference gene primer amplification. Assay used: immunoSEQ multiplex PCR; TCRdb lists only in-frame clones, some missing. The D gene and trimming were derived from the DNA, and the V and J assignments and clone size from that table. The table shows about 120,000 clones, with roughly 80% occurring only once. This TCR came from a human donor in a cohort sampled during active COVID-19. The V gene is TRBV2, the J gene TRBJ2-5; TRBD2 aligns across 11 bases. The sample taken for sequencing was peripheral blood. In DNA form, the CDR3 reads TGTGCCAGCAGTCTACTAGCGGGGGCCCAAGAGACCCAGTACTTC. This translates into CASSLLAGAQETQYF.